This T cell receptor (beta chain) was sequenced in a study of neurological immune-mediated disorders. Study outcomes and limitations: No clinical or MRI feature was associated with the multiple sclerosis repertoire cluster.

The cDNA was synthesized by means of template-switch 5'RACE, which was carried out with 10-nucleotide random UMIs. TCRdb re-analysed the 5' RACE reads in MiXCR, keeping a single row per CDR3 protein. Of some 80,000 distinct CDR3 sequences detected, 4.3% appear once; the ten largest clones hold 5% to 6%. Time point indicated: longitudinal time-point 3. This clonotype was counted ten times or more. Its antigen remains unknown. Sequenced sample: PBMCs. This sequence was found in a woman aged 60-70 years with multiple sclerosis.

In DNA form, the CDR3 reads TGTGCCAGCAGCGTCAGTTACTTCAGCTCCTACGAGCAGTACTTC. It yields the protein CASSVSYFSSYEQYF. This chain joins TRBV9 and TRBJ2-7, with D unresolved. This CDR3 is 15 amino acids long. CDR1 is SGDLS and CDR2 is YYNGEE in the germline V gene. Trimming shortened V by 2 bases and J by 0 bases, and 12 bases separated the two germline ends.